The clone carrying this TCR beta chain was found a few times. As to treatment: oral pan-JAK inhibitor, 5-10 mg twice daily. PBMCs, the starting material, were the source of sorted CD4+ and CD8+ T cells. Sequencing relied on a cDNA template that was reverse transcribed from extracted RNA. TCRdb's table, derived via immunoSEQ multiplex PCR, lists solely in-frame clones and lacks some. The table lists some 170,000 clones, roughly 60% of them singletons. The record originates from a study of CD8+ T cells in alopecia areata. The TCR was taken from a human donor with alopecia areata. The sample here was CD4+ T cells sorted from blood, taken at approximately week 60, from a patient treated with tofacitinib.

The CDR3 region has the DNA TGTGCCAGCAGTTACCGGGAAATACTCCACTTT. This codes for CASSYREILHF. This chain connects TRBV6-6 to TRBJ1-6; D uncertain. The CDR3 runs to 11 residues. The ends were cut back, 2 bases at V and 16 bases at J, with 9 bases in the middle. Germline-derived CDR1 and CDR2 are MNHNY and SVGAGI (reference sequence).